The T cell receptor beta chain under discussion was sequenced for a study of blood T cell repertoires in COVID-19. CDR3 length: 17 residues. The germline V gene has CDR1 LNHDA and CDR2 SQIVND (reference sequence). V lost 6 bases and J lost 1; bases outside the gene matches: 13. The assay was immunoSEQ multiplex PCR, and TCRdb's table has in-frame clones only and misses some. This sample yields about 64,000 clones, of which around nine tenths are seen a single time; about 9.5% belongs to the top ten. The study drew participants aged roughly 18 to 89 years from approximately 23 US areas. Participant-given clinical history determined each cohort assignment.

This clonotype originated in a woman aged 40 to 49 who had recovered from COVID-19. Sequencing was carried out using PBMCs or T cells enriched from blood (not recorded which). The genes are TRBV19 and TRBJ2-3; 7 bases map to TRBD2. The DNA of the CDR3 is TGTGCCAGTAGCGGACTAGAGGGTGTAGGAGGCACAGATACGCAGTATTTT. Translation: CASSGLEGVGGTDTQYF.